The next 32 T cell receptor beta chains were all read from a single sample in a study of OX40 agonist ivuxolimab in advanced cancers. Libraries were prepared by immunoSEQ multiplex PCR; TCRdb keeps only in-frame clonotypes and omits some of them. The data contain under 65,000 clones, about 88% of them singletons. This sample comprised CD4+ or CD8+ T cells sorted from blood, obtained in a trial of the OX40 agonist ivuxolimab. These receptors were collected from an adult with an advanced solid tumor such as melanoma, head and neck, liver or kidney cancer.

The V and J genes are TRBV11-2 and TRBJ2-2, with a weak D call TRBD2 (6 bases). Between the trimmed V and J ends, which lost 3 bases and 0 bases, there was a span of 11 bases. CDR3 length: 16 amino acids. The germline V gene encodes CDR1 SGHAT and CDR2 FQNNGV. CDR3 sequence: CASSFIPGANTGELFF. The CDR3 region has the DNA TGTGCCAGCAGCTTTATACCGGGAGCGAACACCGGGGAGCTGTTTTTT.

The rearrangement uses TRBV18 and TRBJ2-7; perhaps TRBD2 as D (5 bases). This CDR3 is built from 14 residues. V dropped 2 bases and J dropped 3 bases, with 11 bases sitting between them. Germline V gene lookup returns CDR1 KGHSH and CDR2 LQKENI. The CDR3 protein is CASSPSGFVYEQYF. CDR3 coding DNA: TGTGCCAGCTCACCAAGCGGATTTGTCTACGAGCAGTACTTC.

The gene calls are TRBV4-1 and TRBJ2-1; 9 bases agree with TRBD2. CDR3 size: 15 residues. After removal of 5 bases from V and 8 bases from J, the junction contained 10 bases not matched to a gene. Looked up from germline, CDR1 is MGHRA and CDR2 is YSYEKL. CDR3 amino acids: CASSFRREGSYEQFF. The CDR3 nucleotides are TGCGCCAGCAGCTTTCGGCGGGAGGGTAGTTATGAGCAGTTCTTC.

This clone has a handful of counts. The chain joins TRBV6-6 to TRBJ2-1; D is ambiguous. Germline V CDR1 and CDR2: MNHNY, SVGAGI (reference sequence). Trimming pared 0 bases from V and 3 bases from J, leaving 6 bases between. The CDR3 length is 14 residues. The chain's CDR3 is CASSYSRFYNEQFF. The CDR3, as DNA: TGTGCCAGCAGTTACTCGAGATTCTACAATGAGCAGTTCTTC.

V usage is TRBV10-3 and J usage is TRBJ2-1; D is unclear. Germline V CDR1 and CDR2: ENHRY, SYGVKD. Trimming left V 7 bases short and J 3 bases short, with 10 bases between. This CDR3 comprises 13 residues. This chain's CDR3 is CAIKETYYNEQFF. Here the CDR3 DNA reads TGTGCCATCAAGGAAACCTACTACAATGAGCAGTTCTTC.

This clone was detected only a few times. The CDR3 bases are TGCGCCAGCAGCCAAGTTGACCGGACTAGCGGCCTAAGGACCCAGTACTTC. Translating gives CASSQVDRTSGLRTQYF. V usage is TRBV4-1 and J usage is TRBJ2-5, with 10 nucleotides matching TRBD2. Germline assignment: CDR1 MGHRA and CDR2 YSYEKL. J gave up 7 bases and V 1 base, and 12 bases lay outside the gene matches. The CDR3 loop spans 17 amino acids.

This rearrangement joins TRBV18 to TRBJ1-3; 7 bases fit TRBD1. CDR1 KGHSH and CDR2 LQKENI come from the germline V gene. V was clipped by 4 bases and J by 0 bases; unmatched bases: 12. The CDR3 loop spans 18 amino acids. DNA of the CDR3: TGTGCCAGCTCACTGGACCCTTACAGGGGAAGCTCTGGAAACACCATATATTTT. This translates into CASSLDPYRGSSGNTIYF.

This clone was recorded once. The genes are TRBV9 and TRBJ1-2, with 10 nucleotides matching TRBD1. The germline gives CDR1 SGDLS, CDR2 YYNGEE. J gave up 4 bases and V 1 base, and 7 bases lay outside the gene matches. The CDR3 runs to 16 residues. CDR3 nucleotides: TGTGCCAGCAGCGTACGACAGGGGGCAAATACCTATGGCTACACCTTC. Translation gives CASSVRQGANTYGYTF.

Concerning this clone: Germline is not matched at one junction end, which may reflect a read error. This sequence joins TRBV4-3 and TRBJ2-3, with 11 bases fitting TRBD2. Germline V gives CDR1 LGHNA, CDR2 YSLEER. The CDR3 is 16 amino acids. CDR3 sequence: CASSPTIAGGPIIADF. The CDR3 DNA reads TGCGCCAGCAGCCCTACTATAGCGGGAGGGCCGATAATAGCTGATTTT.

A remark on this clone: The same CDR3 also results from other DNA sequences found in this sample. The CDR3 loop reads CASSVGGAWETQYF. CDR3 DNA sequence: TGTGCCAGCAGCGTCGGAGGAGCATGGGAGACCCAGTACTTC. This chain uses TRBV9 with TRBJ2-5, with D possibly TRBD2 on 5 matching bases. The ends were cut back, 2 bases at V and 5 bases at J, with 13 bases in the middle. Germline CDR1 reads SGDLS; CDR2 reads YYNGEE. The CDR3 extends over 14 amino acids.

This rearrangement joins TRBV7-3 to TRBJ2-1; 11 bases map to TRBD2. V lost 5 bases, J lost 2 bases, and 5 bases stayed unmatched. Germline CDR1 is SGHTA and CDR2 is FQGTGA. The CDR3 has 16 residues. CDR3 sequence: CASSPRLAGPYNEQFF. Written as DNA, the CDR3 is TGTGCCAGCAGCCCTAGACTAGCGGGACCCTACAATGAGCAGTTCTTC.

This CDR3 is CASSLVRGNTEAFF. The CDR3 nucleotides are TGTGCCAGCAGCCTAGTGCGTGGGAACACTGAAGCTTTCTTT. The genes are TRBV7-6 and TRBJ1-1; D is unresolved. The germline V gene encodes CDR1 SGHVS and CDR2 FNYEAQ. Trimming cost V 5 bases and J 1 base, with 11 bases left between them. There are 14 residues in the CDR3.

The CDR3 DNA is TGTGCCAGCAGCCAAAGGACTAGCGGTTACAATGAGCAGTTCTTC. Translation: CASSQRTSGYNEQFF. The V and J genes are TRBV5-4 and TRBJ2-1; 10 nucleotides agree with TRBD2. Per germline, CDR1 SGHNT and CDR2 YYREEE (reference sequence). V trimming: 4 bases; J trimming: 4 bases; junction bases outside the gene matches: 5. The CDR3 runs 15 residues.

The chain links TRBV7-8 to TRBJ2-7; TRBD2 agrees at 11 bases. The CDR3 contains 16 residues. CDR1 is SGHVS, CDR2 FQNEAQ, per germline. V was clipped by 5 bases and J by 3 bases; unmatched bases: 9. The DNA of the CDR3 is TGTGCCAGCAGCCAACCGGGACTAGCGGCCTACTACGAGCAGTACTTC. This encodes CASSQPGLAAYYEQYF.

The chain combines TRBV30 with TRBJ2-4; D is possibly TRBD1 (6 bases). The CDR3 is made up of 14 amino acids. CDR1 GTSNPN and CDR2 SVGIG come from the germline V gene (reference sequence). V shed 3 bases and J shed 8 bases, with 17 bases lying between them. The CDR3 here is CAWSADRLWDIQYF. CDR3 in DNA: TGTGCCTGGAGCGCTGACAGGTTATGGGACATTCAGTACTTC.

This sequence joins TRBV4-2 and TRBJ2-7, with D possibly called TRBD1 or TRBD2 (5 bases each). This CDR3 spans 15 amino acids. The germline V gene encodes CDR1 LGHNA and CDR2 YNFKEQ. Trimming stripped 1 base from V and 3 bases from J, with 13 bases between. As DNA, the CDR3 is TGTGCCAGCAGCCAAGTAATGGGACCCTACTACGAGCAGTACTTC. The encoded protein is CASSQVMGPYYEQYF.

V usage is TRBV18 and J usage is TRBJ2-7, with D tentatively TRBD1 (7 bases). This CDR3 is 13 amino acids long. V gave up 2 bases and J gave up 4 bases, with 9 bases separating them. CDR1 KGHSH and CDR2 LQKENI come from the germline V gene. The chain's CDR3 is CASSPAGGYEQYF. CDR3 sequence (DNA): TGTGCCAGCTCACCAGCAGGGGGGTACGAGCAGTACTTC.

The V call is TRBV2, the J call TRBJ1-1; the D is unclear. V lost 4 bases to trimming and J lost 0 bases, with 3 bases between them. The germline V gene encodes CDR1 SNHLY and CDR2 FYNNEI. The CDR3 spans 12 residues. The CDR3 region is CASSVMNTEAFF. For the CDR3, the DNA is TGTGCCAGCAGTGTGATGAACACTGAAGCTTTCTTT.

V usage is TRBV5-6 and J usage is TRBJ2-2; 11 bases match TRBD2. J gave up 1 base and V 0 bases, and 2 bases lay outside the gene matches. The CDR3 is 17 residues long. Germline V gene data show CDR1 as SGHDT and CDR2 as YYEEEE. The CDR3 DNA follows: TGTGCCAGCAGCTTGGAGGGACTAGCGGTGAACACCGGGGAGCTGTTTTTT. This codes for CASSLEGLAVNTGELFF.

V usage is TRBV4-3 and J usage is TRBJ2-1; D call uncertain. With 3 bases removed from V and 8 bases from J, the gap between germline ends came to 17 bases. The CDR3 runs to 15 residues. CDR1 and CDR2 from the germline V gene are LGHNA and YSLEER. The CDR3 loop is CASSHGNTLVYEQFF. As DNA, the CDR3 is TGCGCCAGCAGCCACGGTAACACTTTAGTCTATGAGCAGTTCTTC.

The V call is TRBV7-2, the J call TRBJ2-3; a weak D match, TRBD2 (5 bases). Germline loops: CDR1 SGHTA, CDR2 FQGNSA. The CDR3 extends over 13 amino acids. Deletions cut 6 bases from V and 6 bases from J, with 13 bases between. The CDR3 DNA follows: TGTGCCAGCAGGTTTCCCGGGGAGGATACGCAGTATTTT. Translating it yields CASRFPGEDTQYF.

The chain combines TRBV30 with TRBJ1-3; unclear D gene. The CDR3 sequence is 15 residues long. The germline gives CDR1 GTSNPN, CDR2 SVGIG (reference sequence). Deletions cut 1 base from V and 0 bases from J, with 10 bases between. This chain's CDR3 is CAWSAWAASGNTIYF. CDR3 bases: TGTGCCTGGAGTGCTTGGGCAGCCTCTGGAAACACCATATATTTT.

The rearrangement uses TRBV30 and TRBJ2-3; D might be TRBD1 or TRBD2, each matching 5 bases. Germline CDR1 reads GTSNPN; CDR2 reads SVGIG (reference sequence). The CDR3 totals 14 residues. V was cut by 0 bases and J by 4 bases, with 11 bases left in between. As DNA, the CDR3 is TGTGCCTGGAGTGTAACAGGAGGTGCAGATACGCAGTATTTT. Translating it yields CAWSVTGGADTQYF.

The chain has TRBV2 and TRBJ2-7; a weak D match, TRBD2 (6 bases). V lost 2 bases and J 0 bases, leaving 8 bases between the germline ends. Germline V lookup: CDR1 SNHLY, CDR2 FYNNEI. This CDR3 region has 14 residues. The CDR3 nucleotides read TGTGCCAGCAGTGAATGGCGGGACTCCTACGAGCAGTACTTC. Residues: CASSEWRDSYEQYF. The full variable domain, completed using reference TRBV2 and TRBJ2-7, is EPEVTQTPSHQVTQMGQEVILRCVPISNHLYFYWYRQILGQKVEFLVSFYNNEISEKSEIFDDQFSVERPDGSNFTLKIRSTKLEDSAMYFCASSEWRDSYEQYFGPGTRLTVT.

DNA for the CDR3: TGTGCCTGGAAGGACAGGGACTTTAATTCACCCCTCCACTTT. It translates to CAWKDRDFNSPLHF. The chain carries TRBV30 and TRBJ1-6, with 8 bases lining up with TRBD1. The germline V gene encodes CDR1 GTSNPN and CDR2 SVGIG (reference sequence). This CDR3 is built from 14 residues. V shed 4 bases, J shed 6 bases, and the junction held 5 bases outside the gene matches.

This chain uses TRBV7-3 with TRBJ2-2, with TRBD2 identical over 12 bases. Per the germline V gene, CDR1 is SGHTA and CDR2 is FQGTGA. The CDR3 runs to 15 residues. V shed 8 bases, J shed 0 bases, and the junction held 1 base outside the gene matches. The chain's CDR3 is CASRTSGTNTGELFF. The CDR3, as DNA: TGTGCCAGCCGGACTAGCGGGACGAACACCGGGGAGCTGTTTTTT.

The CDR3 region is CASSPTRQGGMNTEAFF. CDR3 DNA: TGTGCCAGCTCACCAACCAGACAGGGGGGAATGAACACTGAAGCTTTCTTT. V and J are TRBV18 and TRBJ1-1, with 9 bases identical to TRBD1. The ends lost 2 bases at V and 0 bases at J; junction bases unmatched: 7. The CDR3 is 17 residues long. CDR1 is KGHSH and CDR2 is LQKENI in the germline V gene.

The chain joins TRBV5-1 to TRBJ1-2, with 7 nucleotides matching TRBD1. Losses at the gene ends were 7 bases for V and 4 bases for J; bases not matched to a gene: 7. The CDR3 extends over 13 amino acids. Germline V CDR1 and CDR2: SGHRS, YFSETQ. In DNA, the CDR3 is TGCGCCAGCCGCAGGGACAGCCTCTATGGCTACACCTTC. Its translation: CASRRDSLYGYTF.

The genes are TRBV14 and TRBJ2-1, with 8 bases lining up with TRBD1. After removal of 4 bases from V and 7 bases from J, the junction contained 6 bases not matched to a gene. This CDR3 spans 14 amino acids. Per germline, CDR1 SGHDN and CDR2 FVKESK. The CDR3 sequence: CASSPDRGWNEQFF. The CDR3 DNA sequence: TGTGCCAGCAGCCCCGACAGGGGTTGGAATGAGCAGTTCTTC.

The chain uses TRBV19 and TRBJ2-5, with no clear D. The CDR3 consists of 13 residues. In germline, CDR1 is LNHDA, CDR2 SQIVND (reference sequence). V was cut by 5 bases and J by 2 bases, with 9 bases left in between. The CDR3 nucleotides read TGTGCCAGTAGTTGGGCAGAACAAGAGACCCAGTACTTC. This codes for CASSWAEQETQYF.

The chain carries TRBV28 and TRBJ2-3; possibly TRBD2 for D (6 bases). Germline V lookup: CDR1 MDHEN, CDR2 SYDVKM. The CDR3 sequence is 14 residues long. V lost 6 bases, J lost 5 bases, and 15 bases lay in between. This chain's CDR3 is CASSPGGAIDTQYF. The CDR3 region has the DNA TGTGCCAGCAGCCCCGGGGGAGCAATAGATACGCAGTATTTT.

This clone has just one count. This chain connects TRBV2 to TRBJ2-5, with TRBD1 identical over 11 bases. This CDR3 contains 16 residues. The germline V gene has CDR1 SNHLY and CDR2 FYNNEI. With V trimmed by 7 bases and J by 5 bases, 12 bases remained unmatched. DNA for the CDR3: TGTGCCAGCAATACGCCCGGGACAGGGGGGGCCGAGACCCAGTACTTC. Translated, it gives CASNTPGTGGAETQYF.